This TCR beta chain is from a study of blood T cell repertoires in COVID-19. Overall study context: There were acute and convalescent COVID-19 samples, and they came from the United States, Italy and Spain.

Participant-reported clinical history was the basis for cohort assignment. This clone came up once. Trimming shortened V by 2 bases and J by 2 bases, and 13 bases separated the two germline ends. Germline V gives CDR1 MDHEN, CDR2 SYDVKM. This CDR3 contains 15 residues. Original data processing: Counts of nucleated cells, estimated from reference gene primer amplification, were obtained. Profiling relied on immunoSEQ multiplex PCR, and the TCRdb table lists in-frame clones only, not all of them. From that table come the V and J calls and clone size; the DNA was used to work out D and trimming. Of a few hundred thousand clones detected, less than 90% appear once; the ten largest clones hold 1%.

This TCR came from a woman between 25 and 40 years old who had recovered from COVID-19. The sample consisted of PBMCs or T cells enriched from blood (not recorded which). This chain links TRBV28 with TRBJ2-7; no clear D gene. CDR3 region: CASSLGQAGTYEQYF. CDR3 bases: TGTGCCAGCAGTTTAGGGCAGGCTGGAACCTACGAGCAGTACTTC.